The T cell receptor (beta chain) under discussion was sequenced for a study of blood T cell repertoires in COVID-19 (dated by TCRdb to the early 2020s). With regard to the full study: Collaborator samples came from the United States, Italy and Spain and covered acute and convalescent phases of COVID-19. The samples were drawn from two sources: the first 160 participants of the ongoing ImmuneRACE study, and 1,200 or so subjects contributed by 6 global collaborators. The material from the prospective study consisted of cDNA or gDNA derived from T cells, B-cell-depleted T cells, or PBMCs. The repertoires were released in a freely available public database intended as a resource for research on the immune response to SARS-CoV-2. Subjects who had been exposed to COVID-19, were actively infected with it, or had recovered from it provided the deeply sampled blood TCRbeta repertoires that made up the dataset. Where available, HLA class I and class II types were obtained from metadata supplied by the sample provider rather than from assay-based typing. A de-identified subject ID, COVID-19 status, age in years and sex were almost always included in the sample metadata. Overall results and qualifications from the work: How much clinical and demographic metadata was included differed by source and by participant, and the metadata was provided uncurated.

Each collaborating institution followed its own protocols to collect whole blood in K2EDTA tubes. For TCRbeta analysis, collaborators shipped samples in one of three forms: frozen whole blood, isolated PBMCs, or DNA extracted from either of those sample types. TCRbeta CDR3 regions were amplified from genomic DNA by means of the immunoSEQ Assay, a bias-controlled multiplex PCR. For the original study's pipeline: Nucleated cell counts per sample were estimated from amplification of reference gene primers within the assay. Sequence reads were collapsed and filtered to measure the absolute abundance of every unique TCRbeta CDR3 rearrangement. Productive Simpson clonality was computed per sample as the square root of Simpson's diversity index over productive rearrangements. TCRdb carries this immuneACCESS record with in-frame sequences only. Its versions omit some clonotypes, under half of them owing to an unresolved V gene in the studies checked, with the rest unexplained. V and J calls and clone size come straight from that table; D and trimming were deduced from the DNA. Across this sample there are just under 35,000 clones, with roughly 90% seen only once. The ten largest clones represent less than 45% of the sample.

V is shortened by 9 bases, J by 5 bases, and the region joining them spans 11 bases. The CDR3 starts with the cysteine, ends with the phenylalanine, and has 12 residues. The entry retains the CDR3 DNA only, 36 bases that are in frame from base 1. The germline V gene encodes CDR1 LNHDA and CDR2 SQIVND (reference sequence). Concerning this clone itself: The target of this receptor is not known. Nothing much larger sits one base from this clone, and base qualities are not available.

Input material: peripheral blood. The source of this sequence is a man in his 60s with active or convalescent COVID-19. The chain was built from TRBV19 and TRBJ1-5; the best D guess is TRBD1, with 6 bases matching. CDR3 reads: CASEDSYQPQHF. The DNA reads TGTGCCAGCGAGGACAGTTATCAGCCCCAGCATTTT.